Reported below is one TCR beta chain. Antigen unknown. Clones were sequenced by immunoSEQ multiplex PCR, and TCRdb holds only the in-frame ones, with some missing. Counted here are 45,000 to 55,000 clones, less than 85% occurring once; the ten biggest clones make up around 8.5%. These data belong to a study of T cell clones after liver transplantation. On the study more broadly: Until 12-24 months post-transplant, subjects got standard immunosuppression and no induction. Draws occurred before transplant, before withdrawal, and after complete or failed withdrawal. General study results and limits: Donor-reactive sequences fell more than third party-reactive ones, suggesting partial deletion.

CDR1 and CDR2 from the germline V gene are SGHTA and FQGNSA. This CDR3 contains 15 residues. V was clipped by 3 bases and J by 2 bases, with 11 bases between them. This chain joins TRBV7-2 and TRBJ1-5; D not certain. The TCR originated in a human donor who received a liver transplant. The specimen comprised CD4+ T cells from blood, sampled before liver transplant. DNA of the CDR3: TGTGCCAGCAGCTTTTTTTTCCAAGGCAATCAGCCCCAGCATTTT. It codes for CASSFFFQGNQPQHF.